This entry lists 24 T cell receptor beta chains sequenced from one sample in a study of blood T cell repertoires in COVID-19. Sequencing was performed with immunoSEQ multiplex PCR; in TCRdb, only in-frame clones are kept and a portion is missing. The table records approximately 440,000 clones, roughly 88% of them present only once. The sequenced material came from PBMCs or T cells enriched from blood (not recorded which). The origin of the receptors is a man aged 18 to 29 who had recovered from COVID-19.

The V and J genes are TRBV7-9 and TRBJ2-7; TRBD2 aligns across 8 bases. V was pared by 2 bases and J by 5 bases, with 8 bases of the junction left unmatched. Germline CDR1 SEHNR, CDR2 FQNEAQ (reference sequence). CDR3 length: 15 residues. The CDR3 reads CASSLRLAGYDEQYF. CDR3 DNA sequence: TGTGCCAGCAGCTTACGGTTAGCGGGATATGACGAGCAGTACTTC.

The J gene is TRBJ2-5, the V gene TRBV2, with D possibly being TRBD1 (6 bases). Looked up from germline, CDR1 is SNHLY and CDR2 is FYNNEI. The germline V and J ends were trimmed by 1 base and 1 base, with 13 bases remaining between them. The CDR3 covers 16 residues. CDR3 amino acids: CASSEDNEGVQETQYF. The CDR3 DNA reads TGTGCCAGCAGTGAAGACAACGAGGGGGTCCAAGAGACCCAGTACTTC.

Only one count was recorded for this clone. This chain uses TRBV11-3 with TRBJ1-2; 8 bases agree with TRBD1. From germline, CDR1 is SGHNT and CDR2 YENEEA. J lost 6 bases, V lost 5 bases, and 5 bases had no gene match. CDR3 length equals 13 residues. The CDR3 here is CASSRGQGDGYTF. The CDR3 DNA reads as TGTGCCAGCAGCCGTGGACAGGGAGATGGCTACACCTTC.

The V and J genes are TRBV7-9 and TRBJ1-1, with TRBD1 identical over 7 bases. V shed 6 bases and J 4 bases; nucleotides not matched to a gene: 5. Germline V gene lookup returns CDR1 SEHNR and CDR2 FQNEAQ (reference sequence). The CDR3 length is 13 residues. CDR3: CASSPTGSTEAFF. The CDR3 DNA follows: TGTGCCAGCAGTCCGACAGGGAGCACTGAAGCTTTCTTT.

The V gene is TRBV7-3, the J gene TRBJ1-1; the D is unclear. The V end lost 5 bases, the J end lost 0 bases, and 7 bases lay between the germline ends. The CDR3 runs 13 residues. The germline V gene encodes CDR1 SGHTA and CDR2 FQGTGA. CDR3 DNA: TGTGCCAGCAGCCTCCACTTGAACACTGAAGCTTTCTTT. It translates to CASSLHLNTEAFF.

CDR3 sequence reads: CASSPSGSEAFF. In DNA, the CDR3 is TGCGCCAGCAGCCCCTCCGGGAGTGAAGCTTTCTTT. The genes are TRBV5-1 and TRBJ1-1; D is unresolved. The CDR3 has 12 residues. Trimming shortened V by 4 bases and J by 7 bases, and 11 bases separated the two germline ends. Germline V gene data show CDR1 as SGHRS and CDR2 as YFSETQ.

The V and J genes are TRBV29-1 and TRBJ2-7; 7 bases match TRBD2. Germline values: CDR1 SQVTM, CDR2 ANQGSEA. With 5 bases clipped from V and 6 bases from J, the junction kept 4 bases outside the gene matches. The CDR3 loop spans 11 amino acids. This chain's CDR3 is CSVISGSEQYF. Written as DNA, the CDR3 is TGCAGCGTTATTAGCGGGTCCGAGCAGTACTTC.

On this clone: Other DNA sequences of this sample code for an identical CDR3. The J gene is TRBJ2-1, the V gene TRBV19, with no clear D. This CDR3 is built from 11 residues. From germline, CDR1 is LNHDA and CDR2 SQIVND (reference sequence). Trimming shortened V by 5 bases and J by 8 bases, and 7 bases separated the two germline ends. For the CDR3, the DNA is TGTGCCAGTAGTCGAGCTTATGAGCAGTTCTTC. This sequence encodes CASSRAYEQFF.

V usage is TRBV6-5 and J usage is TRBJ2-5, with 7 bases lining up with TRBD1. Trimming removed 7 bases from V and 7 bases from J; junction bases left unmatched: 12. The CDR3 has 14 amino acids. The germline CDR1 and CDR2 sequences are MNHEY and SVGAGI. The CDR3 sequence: CASTNSDRVGTQYF. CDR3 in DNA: TGTGCCAGCACTAATTCCGACAGGGTCGGGACCCAGTACTTC.

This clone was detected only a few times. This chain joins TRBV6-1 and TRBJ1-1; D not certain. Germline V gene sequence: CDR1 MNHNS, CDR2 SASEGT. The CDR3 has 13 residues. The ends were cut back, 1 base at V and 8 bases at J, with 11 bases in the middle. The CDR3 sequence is CASSEGSGPEAFF. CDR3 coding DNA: TGTGCCAGCAGTGAAGGGTCAGGCCCCGAAGCTTTCTTT.

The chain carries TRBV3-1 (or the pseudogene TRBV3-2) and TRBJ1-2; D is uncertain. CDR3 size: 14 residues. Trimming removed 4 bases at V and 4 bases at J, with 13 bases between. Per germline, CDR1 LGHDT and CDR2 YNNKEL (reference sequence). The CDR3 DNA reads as TGTGCCAGCAGCCCCGACATCTTCGCCTATGGCTACACCTTC. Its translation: CASSPDIFAYGYTF.

CDR3 sequence: CASQRQGILYEQYF. The CDR3 nucleotides read TGTGCCAGCCAAAGACAGGGGATTTTATACGAGCAGTACTTC. V gene TRBV5-5 combines with J gene TRBJ2-7; 8 positions match TRBD1. J gave up 4 bases and V 7 bases, and 10 bases lay outside the gene matches. The CDR3 sequence is 14 residues long. Germline values: CDR1 SGHKS, CDR2 YYEKEE (reference sequence).

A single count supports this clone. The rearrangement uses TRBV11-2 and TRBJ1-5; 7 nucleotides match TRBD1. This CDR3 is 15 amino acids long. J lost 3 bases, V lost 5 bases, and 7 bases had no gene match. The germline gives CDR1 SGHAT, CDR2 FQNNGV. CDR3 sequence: CASSVTTGTNQPQHF. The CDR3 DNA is TGTGCCAGCAGCGTAACGACAGGGACCAATCAGCCCCAGCATTTT. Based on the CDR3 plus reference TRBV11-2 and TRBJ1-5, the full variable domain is EAGVAQSPRYKIIEKRQSVAFWCNPISGHATLYWYQQILGQGPKLLIQFQNNGVVDDSQLPKDRFSAERLKGVDSTLKIQPAKLEDSAVYLCASSVTTGTNQPQHFGDGTRLSIL.

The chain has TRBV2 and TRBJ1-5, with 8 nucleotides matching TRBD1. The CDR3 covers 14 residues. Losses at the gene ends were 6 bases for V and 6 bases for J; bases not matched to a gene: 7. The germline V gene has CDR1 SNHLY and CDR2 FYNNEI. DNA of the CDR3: TGTGCCAGCAGAATCGGACAGGGTGGTCAGCCCCAGCATTTT. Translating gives CASRIGQGGQPQHF.

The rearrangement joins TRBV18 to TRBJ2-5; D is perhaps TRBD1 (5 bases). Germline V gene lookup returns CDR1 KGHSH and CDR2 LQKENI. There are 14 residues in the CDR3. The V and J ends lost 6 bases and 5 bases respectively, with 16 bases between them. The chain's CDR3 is CASSPQGIQETQYF. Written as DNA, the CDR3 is TGTGCCAGCTCTCCTCAGGGAATTCAGGAGACCCAGTACTTC. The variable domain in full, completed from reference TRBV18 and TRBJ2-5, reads NAGVMQNPRHLVRRRGQEARLRCSPMKGHSHVYWYRQLPEEGLKFMVYLQKENIIDESGMPKERFSAEFPKEGPSILRIQQVVRGDSAAYFCASSPQGIQETQYFGPGTRLLVL.

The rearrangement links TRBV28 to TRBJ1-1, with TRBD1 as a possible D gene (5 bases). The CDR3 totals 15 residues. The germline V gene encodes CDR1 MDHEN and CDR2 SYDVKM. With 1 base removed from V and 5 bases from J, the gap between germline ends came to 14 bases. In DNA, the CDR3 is TGTGCCAGCAGTTTATTTCAGGGCGGCGGAACTGAAGCTTTCTTT. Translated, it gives CASSLFQGGGTEAFF. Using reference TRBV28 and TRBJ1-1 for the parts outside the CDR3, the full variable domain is DVKVTQSSRYLVKRTGEKVFLECVQDMDHENMFWYRQDPGLGLRLIYFSYDVKMKEKGDIPEGYSVSREKKERFSLILESASTNQTSMYLCASSLFQGGGTEAFFGQGTRLTVV.

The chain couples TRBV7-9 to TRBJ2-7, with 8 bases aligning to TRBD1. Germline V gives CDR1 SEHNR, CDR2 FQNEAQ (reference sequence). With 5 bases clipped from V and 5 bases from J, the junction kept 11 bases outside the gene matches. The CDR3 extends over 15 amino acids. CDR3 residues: CASSLTGGGRNEQYF. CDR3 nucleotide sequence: TGTGCCAGCAGCCTAACAGGGGGTGGACGAAACGAGCAGTACTTC.

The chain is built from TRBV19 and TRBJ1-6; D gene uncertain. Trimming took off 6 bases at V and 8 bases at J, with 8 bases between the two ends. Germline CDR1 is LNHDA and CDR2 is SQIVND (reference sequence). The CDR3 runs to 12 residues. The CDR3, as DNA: TGTGCCAGTAGCCGTTTTGATTCACCCCTCCACTTT. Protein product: CASSRFDSPLHF.

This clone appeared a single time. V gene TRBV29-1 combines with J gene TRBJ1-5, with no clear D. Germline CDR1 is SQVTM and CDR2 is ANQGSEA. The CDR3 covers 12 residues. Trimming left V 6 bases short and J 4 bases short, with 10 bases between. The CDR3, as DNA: TGCAGCGTGGAGTACAAGAATCAGCCCCAGCATTTT. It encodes CSVEYKNQPQHF. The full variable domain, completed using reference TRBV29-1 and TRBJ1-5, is SAVISQKPSRDICQRGTSLTIQCQVDSQVTMMFWYRQQPGQSLTLIATANQGSEATYESGFVIDKFPISRPNLTFSTLTVSNMSPEDSSIYLCSVEYKNQPQHFGDGTRLSIL.

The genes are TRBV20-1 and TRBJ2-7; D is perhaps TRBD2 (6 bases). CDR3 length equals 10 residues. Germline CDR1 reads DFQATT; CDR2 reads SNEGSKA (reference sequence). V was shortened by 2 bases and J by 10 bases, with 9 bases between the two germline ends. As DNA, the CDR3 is TGCAGTGCTAGAAGGGACTTACAGTACTTC. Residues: CSARRDLQYF.

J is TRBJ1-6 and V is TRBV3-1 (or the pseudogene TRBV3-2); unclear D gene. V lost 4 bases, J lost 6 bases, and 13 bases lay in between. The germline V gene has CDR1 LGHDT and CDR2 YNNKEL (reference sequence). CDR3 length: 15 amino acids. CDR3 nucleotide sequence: TGTGCCAGCAGCCCAGAAAGCGCGATTAATTCACCCCTCCACTTT. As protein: CASSPESAINSPLHF.

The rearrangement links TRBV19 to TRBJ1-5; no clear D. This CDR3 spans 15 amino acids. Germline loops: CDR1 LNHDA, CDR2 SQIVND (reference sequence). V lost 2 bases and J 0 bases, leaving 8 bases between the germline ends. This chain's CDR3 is CASSITTSSNQPQHF. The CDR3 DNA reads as TGTGCCAGTAGTATAACCACAAGTAGCAATCAGCCCCAGCATTTT. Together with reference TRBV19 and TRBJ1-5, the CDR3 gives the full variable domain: DGGITQSPKYLFRKEGQNVTLSCEQNLNHDAMYWYRQDPGQGLRLIYYSQIVNDFQKGDIAEGYSVSREKKESFPLTVTSAQKNPTAFYLCASSITTSSNQPQHFGDGTRLSIL.

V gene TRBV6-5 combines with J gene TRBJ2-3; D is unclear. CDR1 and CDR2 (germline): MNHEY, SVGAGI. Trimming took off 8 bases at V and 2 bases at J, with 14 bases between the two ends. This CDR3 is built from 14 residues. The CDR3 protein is CASRRTGYTDTQYF. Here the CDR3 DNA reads TGTGCCAGCCGCCGAACGGGTTACACAGATACGCAGTATTTT.

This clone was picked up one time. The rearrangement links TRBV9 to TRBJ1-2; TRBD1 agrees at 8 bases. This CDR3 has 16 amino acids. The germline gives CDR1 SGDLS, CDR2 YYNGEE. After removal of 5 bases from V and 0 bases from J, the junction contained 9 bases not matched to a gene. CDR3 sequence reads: CASSGQGLKTNYGYTF. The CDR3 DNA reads TGTGCCAGCAGTGGACAGGGACTAAAAACTAACTATGGCTACACCTTC.